These T cell receptor beta chains were read from a single sample in a study of T cell responses to AZD1222 COVID-19 vaccine. Method: immunoSEQ multiplex PCR; TCRdb's copy keeps in-frame clones and lacks some. The data show 140,000 to 150,000 clones, with 85% to 90% seen just once and about 1.5% held by the top ten. Sequencing used peripheral blood, obtained on day 0 of AZD1222 vaccination. The origin of the receptors is an adult in good health. Both conserved end residues are part of each CDR3. The D gene is left open where the match is weak. A clone size is listed for some rows: how often the clone was seen (once, few, many), or a class if it is expanded.

d_gene	v_gene	j_gene	abundance	CDR3nt	CDR3aa
NA	TRBV27	TRBJ1-2	NA	TGTGCCAGCAGCTCAGGACGATCTGGCTACACCTTC	CASSSGRSGYTF
TRBD1	TRBV6-5	TRBJ1-5	NA	TGTGCCAGCAGTCCCCCAGGGGGAAAGAATCAGCCCCAGCATTTT	CASSPPGGKNQPQHF
TRBD2	TRBV7-2	TRBJ2-2	once	TGTGCCAGCAGCGTTAGCGGGGGGGCCACCGGGGAGCTGTTTTTT	CASSVSGGATGELFF
NA	TRBV5-1	TRBJ2-5	NA	TGCGCCAGCAGCCCCGGGGGACCCCAAGAGACCCAGTACTTC	CASSPGGPQETQYF
NA	TRBV2	TRBJ1-1	NA	TGTGCCAGCAGTGTTCTTGGGGGCTTGACTGAAGCTTTCTTT	CASSVLGGLTEAFF
TRBD1	TRBV3-1/TRBV3-2	TRBJ1-4	NA	TGTGCCAGCAGCCAAGGACAGGGCCTTAGGACTAATGAAAAACTGTTTTTT	CASSQGQGLRTNEKLFF
NA	TRBV2	TRBJ2-7	NA	TGTGCCAGCATCGACGGCGAGCAGTACTTC	CASIDGEQYF
TRBD2	TRBV6-4	TRBJ2-3	NA	TGTGCCAGCAGTGACGCGGGGGGCACAGATACGCAGTATTTT	CASSDAGGTDTQYF
TRBD2	TRBV4-2	TRBJ2-1	NA	TGTGCCAGCAGCCAATTACTAGCGGGGGGGCAACGGGAGCAGTTCTTC	CASSQLLAGGQREQFF
TRBD1	TRBV19	TRBJ1-3	few	TGTGCCAGTAGTTTATCCGGGACAGGGAAAGCTGGAAACACCATATATTTT	CASSLSGTGKAGNTIYF
TRBD1	TRBV18	TRBJ1-2	NA	TGTGCCAGCTCAAAACCGGGACAGGGGGACTATGGCTACACCTTC	CASSKPGQGDYGYTF
TRBD2	TRBV19	TRBJ2-3	NA	TGTGCCAGTAGTAGACTAGCGGGAGAGGGCACAGATACGCAGTATTTT	CASSRLAGEGTDTQYF
NA	TRBV4-2	TRBJ2-5	NA	TGTGCCAGCAGCCAAGATCCGGGGGACTTTGTTCTCCAAGAGACCCAGTACTTC	CASSQDPGDFVLQETQYF
NA	TRBV19	TRBJ1-1	NA	TGTGCCAGTAGTATTCCTCAGAATAAAGCTTTCTTT	CASSIPQNKAFF
TRBD1	TRBV29-1	TRBJ2-2	NA	TGCAGCGTTTGGACAGGGACCGGGGAGCTGTTTTTT	CSVWTGTGELFF
NA	TRBV7-9	TRBJ2-7	once	TGTGCCAGCAGCCGGGGGACAACAACCTACGAGCAGTACTTC	CASSRGTTTYEQYF
NA	TRBV6-4	TRBJ1-2	NA	TGTGCCAGCCGGGGTCTTAACTATGGCTACACCTTC	CASRGLNYGYTF
NA	TRBV6-5	TRBJ1-1	NA	TGTGCCACATCATGGGGAGTGAACACTGAAGCTTTCTTT	CATSWGVNTEAFF
TRBD2	TRBV15	TRBJ2-7	few	TGTGCCACCAGCAGAGCCCCTAGCGGGGAGCAGTACTTC	CATSRAPSGEQYF
TRBD1	TRBV6-5	TRBJ1-2	NA	TGTGCCAGCAGTACCGGGACAGGGAGCGGCTACACCTTC	CASSTGTGSGYTF
NA	TRBV28	TRBJ1-1	NA	TGTGCCAGCGGGTTATCGAACACTGAAGCTTTCTTT	CASGLSNTEAFF
TRBD1	TRBV18	TRBJ1-1	NA	TGTGCCAGCTCTCCCATGGGACAGGGTAACACTGAAGCTTTCTTT	CASSPMGQGNTEAFF
TRBD1	TRBV5-6	TRBJ1-1	NA	TGTGCCAGCAGCCTTAGGGGGCTGAACACTGAAGCTTTCTTT	CASSLRGLNTEAFF
NA	TRBV2	TRBJ1-1	NA	TGTGCCACCGAAATGGGAACTGAAGCTTTCTTT	CATEMGTEAFF
NA	TRBV27	TRBJ1-1	medium-sized	TGTGCCAGCAGTTGGGATACCTTGAACACTGAAGCTTTCTTT	CASSWDTLNTEAFF
NA	TRBV7-2	TRBJ1-6	NA	TGTGCCAGCAACAAAGAGGCGAGCTCCTATAATTCACCCCTCCACTTT	CASNKEASSYNSPLHF
NA	TRBV28	TRBJ2-2	NA	TGTGCCTCCCTTTCTACCCACACCGGGGAGCTGTTTTTT	CASLSTHTGELFF
TRBD1	TRBV30	TRBJ1-5	NA	TGTGCCTGGAGCTTAGGGACAGGGAGCAATCAGCCCCAGCATTTT	CAWSLGTGSNQPQHF
TRBD1	TRBV25-1	TRBJ1-2	NA	TGTGCCAGCAGCGGGACAGGGGGCGGTAACTATGGCTACACCTTC	CASSGTGGGNYGYTF
TRBD2	TRBV4-1	TRBJ2-1	NA	TGCGCCAGCAGCCTATTGGGGCTAGCGGAGTACAATGAGCAGTTCTTC	CASSLLGLAEYNEQFF
TRBD1	TRBV5-1	TRBJ1-1	NA	TGCGCCAGCAGATCGGGGACAGGGGCTAGCACTGAAGCTTTCTTT	CASRSGTGASTEAFF